This TCR beta chain was documented in a study of identifying expanded T cells in peripheral blood. Data came from immunoSEQ multiplex PCR; TCRdb stores just in-frame clones and leaves some out. The table lists about 100,000 clones, 85% to 90% of them singletons. Study-wide points: Differentially abundant clones: around 1.2 between replicates, 16.4 at about 13 days, roughly 18 at four. Variance in clone template counts between approximately 2-week samples significantly increased with total template count across all healthy donors.

As concerns this clone: Its antigen remains unknown.

No infections or other immune events were documented during collection. Germline CDR1 is SGHAT and CDR2 is FQNNGV. The CDR3 runs to 16 residues. The V gene end was trimmed by 2 bases and the J gene end by 1 base; junction bases not matched to a gene: 5. This receptor was obtained from a person aged 18-70 years in good health. This chain connects TRBV11-2 to TRBJ2-3, with 8 nucleotides matching TRBD2. Material for sequencing was blood. The chain's CDR3 is CASSLNIGGGTDTQYF. CDR3 bases: TGTGCCAGCAGCTTAAATATCGGGGGGGGCACAGATACGCAGTATTTT.